This T cell receptor (beta chain) was found in a study of human T cells and chemical hapten exposure. The CDR3 has 18 residues. The J segment lost 7 bases and the V segment lost 7 bases, leaving 20 bases of the junction unmatched. This clonotype has just a few counts. Time point indicated: patch test 2, 6 weeks after DPC sensitization. The treatment here: therapeutic diphenylcyclopropenone sensitization with weekly scalp DPC. TCRdb analysed the RACE reads with MiXCR anew, one entry per CDR3 protein. This sample yields tens of thousands of distinct CDR3 sequences, of which approximately 11% are seen a single time; over 2% belongs to the top ten.

V usage is TRBV12-3 or TRBV12-4 and J usage is TRBJ2-1; TRBD2 matches 9 bases. Here the sequenced sample was whole blood, taken in connection with sensitization to the hapten diphenylcyclopropenone (DPC). The receptor was isolated from a man aged 35-49 years with alopecia areata. Some clones in this sample may be carry-over from other donors' samples. In DNA form, the CDR3 reads TGTGCCAGCACCCCGTTTAGCGGGAGTCATGGTTTGGTAAATGAGCAGTTCTTC. This sequence encodes CASTPFSGSHGLVNEQFF.